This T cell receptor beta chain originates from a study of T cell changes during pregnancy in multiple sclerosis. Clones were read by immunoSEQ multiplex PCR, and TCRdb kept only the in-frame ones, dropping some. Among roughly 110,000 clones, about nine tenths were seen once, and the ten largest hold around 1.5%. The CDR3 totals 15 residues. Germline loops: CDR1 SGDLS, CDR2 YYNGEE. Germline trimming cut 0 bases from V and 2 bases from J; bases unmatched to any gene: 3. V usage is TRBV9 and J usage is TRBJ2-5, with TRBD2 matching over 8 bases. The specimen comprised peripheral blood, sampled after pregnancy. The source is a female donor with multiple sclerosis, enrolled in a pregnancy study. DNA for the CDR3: TGTGCCAGCAGCGTAGGGGGGACTAGGCAAGAGACCCAGTACTTC. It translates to CASSVGGTRQETQYF.